This T cell receptor (beta chain) comes out of a study of shared clonotypes between healthy human individuals. Profiled with immunoSEQ multiplex PCR; TCRdb holds only in-frame clones, not every one. The sample shows approximately 470,000 clones, about 85% of them seen only once. The germline V and J ends were trimmed by 6 bases and 9 bases, with 9 bases remaining between them. This CDR3 has 11 amino acids. CDR1 is MGHDK, CDR2 SYGVNS, per germline. The chain uses TRBV25-1 and TRBJ2-1; maybe TRBD1 (5 bases). Material: PBMCs. This sequence was found in a woman aged 40 to 55 in good health. Some clones in this sample may be carry-over from other donors' samples. The CDR3 region is CASRQGGEQFF. The CDR3, as DNA: TGTGCCAGCAGGCAGGGTGGTGAGCAGTTCTTC.